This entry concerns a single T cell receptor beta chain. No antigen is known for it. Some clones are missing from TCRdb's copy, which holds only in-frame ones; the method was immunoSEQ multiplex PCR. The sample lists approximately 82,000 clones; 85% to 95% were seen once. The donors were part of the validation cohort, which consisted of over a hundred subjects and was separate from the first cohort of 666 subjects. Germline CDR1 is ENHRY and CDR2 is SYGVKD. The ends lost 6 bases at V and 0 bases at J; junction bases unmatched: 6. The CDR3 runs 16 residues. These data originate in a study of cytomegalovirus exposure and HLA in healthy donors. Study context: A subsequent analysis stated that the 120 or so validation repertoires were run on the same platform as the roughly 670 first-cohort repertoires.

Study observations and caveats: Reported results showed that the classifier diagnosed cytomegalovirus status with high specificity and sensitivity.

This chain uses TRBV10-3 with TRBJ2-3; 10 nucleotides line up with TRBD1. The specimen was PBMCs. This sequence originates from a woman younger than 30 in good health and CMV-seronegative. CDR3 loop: CAISSGTGASTDTQYF. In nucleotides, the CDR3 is TGTGCCATCAGCTCCGGGACAGGGGCTAGCACAGATACGCAGTATTTT.